The next 11 T cell receptor beta chains were all read from a single sample in a study of CD8 T cells in Susac syndrome. A quantity of roughly 0.5 to 1 ug RNA underwent reverse transcription using random hexamers. A single record per CDR3 protein comes from TCRdb applying MiXCR to the immunoSEQ multiplex PCR reads. Of 200,000 to 250,000 distinct CDR3 sequences in the sample, about 95% were seen once. The sequencing input was CD4+ T cells from PBMCs. The receptors come from a human donor with multiple sclerosis.

The chain combines TRBV11-3 with TRBJ2-5; no definite D call. With 3 bases removed from V and 5 bases from J, the gap between germline ends came to 13 bases. The CDR3 runs to 14 residues. The germline CDR1 and CDR2 sequences are SGHNT and YENEEA. CDR3 loop: CASSFSVLPETQYF. The CDR3 bases are TGTGCCAGCAGCTTTTCAGTCCTTCCGGAGACCCAGTACTTC.

The chain combines TRBV20-1 with TRBJ1-4; D not certain. The CDR3 loop spans 12 amino acids. Germline CDR1 reads DFQATT; CDR2 reads SNEGSKA (reference sequence). Trimming took off 1 base at V and 6 bases at J, with 6 bases between the two ends. The CDR3 DNA sequence: TGCAGTGCTAGAGGGGTCGATGAAAAACTGTTTTTT. The encoded protein is CSARGVDEKLFF.

V and J are TRBV20-1 and TRBJ2-5; 7 bases line up with TRBD2. The CDR3 covers 15 residues. CDR1 and CDR2 from the germline V gene are DFQATT and SNEGSKA (reference sequence). V was pared by 4 bases and J by 4 bases, with 12 bases of the junction left unmatched. The CDR3: CSATLVGGRSETQYF. CDR3 in DNA: TGCAGTGCTACCTTGGTGGGCGGGAGATCAGAGACCCAGTACTTC.

V and J are TRBV28 and TRBJ2-1; D is uncertain. Germline loops: CDR1 MDHEN, CDR2 SYDVKM. The V and J ends lost 5 bases and 9 bases respectively, with 11 bases between them. This CDR3 comprises 12 residues. CDR3 DNA sequence: TGTGCCAGCAGTCCCCCTAAGAGTGAGCAGTTCTTC. This sequence encodes CASSPPKSEQFF.

The J gene is TRBJ1-5, the V gene TRBV30; D unresolved. There are 12 residues in the CDR3. CDR1 is GTSNPN and CDR2 is SVGIG in the germline V gene (reference sequence). V lost 3 bases and J 3 bases, leaving 6 bases between the germline ends. The CDR3 is CAWSLPNQPQHF. The CDR3 nucleotides read TGTGCCTGGAGCCTCCCCAATCAGCCCCAGCATTTT.

This clonotype was seen once. The chain combines TRBV25-1 with TRBJ2-7, with D perhaps matching TRBD1 (5 bases). Trimming cost V 4 bases and J 3 bases, with 10 bases left between them. Germline CDR1 reads MGHDK; CDR2 reads SYGVNS. The CDR3 contains 13 residues. The CDR3 coding sequence is TGTGCCAGCAGTGCAGCAGGGATCTACGAGCAGTACTTC. Encoded protein: CASSAAGIYEQYF.

The rearrangement links TRBV24-1 to TRBJ2-1; D unclear. The CDR3 extends over 16 amino acids. The germline V and J ends were trimmed by 3 bases and 1 base, with 12 bases remaining between them. CDR1 is KGHDR, CDR2 SFDVKD, per germline. CDR3 residues: CATSDGTAKSYNEQFF. The DNA for the CDR3 is TGTGCCACCAGTGATGGCACAGCTAAATCCTACAATGAGCAGTTCTTC.

This clonotype was observed a single time. This rearrangement joins TRBV3-1 to TRBJ2-1, with a tentative D call TRBD2 (6 bases). Germline V gene lookup returns CDR1 LGHDT and CDR2 YNNKEL (reference sequence). The CDR3 is made up of 16 amino acids. Trimming took off 2 bases at V and 0 bases at J, with 11 bases between the two ends. CDR3 bases: TGTGCCAGCAGCCAAAGGCTAGCGAGCTCCTACAATGAGCAGTTCTTC. This encodes CASSQRLASSYNEQFF.

The chain couples TRBV19 to TRBJ2-3; D possibly corresponds to TRBD2 (5 bases). The CDR3 spans 13 residues. CDR1 and CDR2 from the germline V gene are LNHDA and SQIVND (reference sequence). V gave up 4 bases and J gave up 3 bases, with 8 bases separating them. CDR3 protein: CASSTGLTDTQYF. CDR3 bases: TGTGCCAGTAGTACCGGACTTACAGATACGCAGTATTTT. Drawing the rest from reference TRBV19 and TRBJ2-3, the complete variable domain is DGGITQSPKYLFRKEGQNVTLSCEQNLNHDAMYWYRQDPGQGLRLIYYSQIVNDFQKGDIAEGYSVSREKKESFPLTVTSAQKNPTAFYLCASSTGLTDTQYFGPGTRLTVL.

This clonotype was seen only once. V is TRBV3-1 and J is TRBJ2-7; the match to TRBD2 covers 7 bases. Germline values: CDR1 LGHDT, CDR2 YNNKEL (reference sequence). This CDR3 is 16 amino acids long. J gave up 1 base and V 5 bases, and 11 bases lay outside the gene matches. CDR3 nucleotide sequence: TGTGCCAGCAGCTCCAGGCGGGGGTTTGAGTCCTACGAGCAGTACTTC. Translating gives CASSSRRGFESYEQYF.

The V call is TRBV5-1, the J call TRBJ1-1; the D is unclear. The CDR3 sequence is 15 residues long. Germline-derived CDR1 and CDR2 are SGHRS and YFSETQ. Trimming removed 0 bases at V and 0 bases at J, with 9 bases between. DNA for the CDR3: TGCGCCAGCAGCTTGGGCCTGGGCGTGAACACTGAAGCTTTCTTT. Translated: CASSLGLGVNTEAFF.